These T cell receptor beta chains were read from a single sample in a study of neurological immune-mediated disorders. TCRdb independently ran MiXCR on the 5' RACE reads; one entry per CDR3 protein. Of 40,000 or so distinct CDR3 sequences listed, roughly 14% are singletons. The sample consisted of PBMCs. These receptors all come from a young man in good health. CDR3s include the opening cysteine and the closing phenylalanine or tryptophan. The D gene is left open where the match is weak. Expanded clones are given a class, and other clones once, few, many or no size at all.

V	length	J	D	size	DNA	CDR3
TRBV29-1	15	TRBJ2-5	TRBD2	many	TGCAGCGTTGAAGCGGGACTAGCGGGCGGGGAGACCCAGTACTTC	CSVEAGLAGGETQYF
TRBV20-1	17	TRBJ2-1	NA	few	TGCAGTGCTAGGGGCCCGCTTTGGTTAGCGACCTACAATGAGCAGTTCTTC	CSARGPLWLATYNEQFF
TRBV6-6	16	TRBJ2-4	TRBD2	many	TGTGCCAGCAGCAAAAGGACTAGCGGGAGTGAGGACATTCAGTACTTC	CASSKRTSGSEDIQYF
TRBV28	13	TRBJ1-1	TRBD1	many	TGTGCCAGCAGCCCCCAGGGGGGTTCCGAAGCTTTCTTT	CASSPQGGSEAFF
TRBV20-1	11	TRBJ2-1	TRBD1	many	TGCAGTGCTAGAGAGACAGGGGGCCTGTTCTTC	CSARETGGLFF
TRBV20-1	14	TRBJ1-5	NA	many	TGCAGTGCGTATCCGGGACTCCCTCATCAGCCCCAGCATTTT	CSAYPGLPHQPQHF
TRBV28	12	TRBJ2-1	NA	many	TGTGCCAGCAGCCAGGTGGGGGATGAGCAGTTCTTC	CASSQVGDEQFF
TRBV6-2/TRBV6-3	14	TRBJ2-5	TRBD2	many	TGTGCCAGCAGGGCTAGCGGAGACCTAGGGACCCAGTACTTC	CASRASGDLGTQYF
TRBV5-6	14	TRBJ1-1	NA	many	TGTGCCAGCAGCCCCACGGACGGCTCAACTCGGTCCGTTTTT	CASSPTDGSTRSVF
TRBV20-1	12	TRBJ2-3	NA	many	TGCAGTGAGAGAGGTAGCGCAGATACGCAGTATTTT	CSERGSADTQYF
TRBV10-3	15	TRBJ2-7	NA	many	TGTGCCATCAGTGACCCACCCAGGGACATCTACGAGCAGTACTTC	CAISDPPRDIYEQYF
TRBV5-1	12	TRBJ1-4	NA	many	TGCGCCAGCAGCTCGGGCCAAGAAAAACTGTTTTTT	CASSSGQEKLFF
TRBV7-2	14	TRBJ2-7	NA	many	TGTGCCAGCAGCTCACCGGGGGTGGCCTACGAGCAGTACTTC	CASSSPGVAYEQYF
TRBV3-1	16	TRBJ1-3	NA	many	TGTGCCAGCAGCCAAACAGGGATTCCCTCTGGAAACACCATATATTTT	CASSQTGIPSGNTIYF
TRBV6-2/TRBV6-3	10	TRBJ2-7	NA	many	TGTGCCAGCAGTTACAACGAGCAGTACTTC	CASSYNEQYF
TRBV5-1	15	TRBJ2-3	TRBD2	many	TGCGCCAGCAGCTTGGAATCTAGCGGTACAGATACGCAGTATTTT	CASSLESSGTDTQYF
TRBV14	13	TRBJ1-6	NA	many	TGTGCCAGCAGAGAACAAGCGGGGTCACCCCTCCACTTT	CASREQAGSPLHF
TRBV12-3/TRBV12-4	13	TRBJ2-3	TRBD1	many	TGTGCCAGCAGTCGACAGGGTCCAGATACGCAGTATTTT	CASSRQGPDTQYF
TRBV5-1	18	TRBJ2-1	NA	few	TGCGCCAGCAGCTTGGTCCCACCGGGTAGGACCCTTTACAATGAGCAGTTCTTC	CASSLVPPGRTLYNEQFF
TRBV14	14	TRBJ2-7	NA	many	TGTGCCAGCAGCCAATCGTGGGCACCCTACGAGCAGTACTTC	CASSQSWAPYEQYF
TRBV20-1	13	TRBJ2-7	TRBD2	NA	TGCAGTGCTCAAATAGCGGGGTCATACGAGCAGTACTTC	CSAQIAGSYEQYF
TRBV20-1	16	TRBJ1-4	TRBD1	many	TGCAGTGCACCAGGACAGGGGGCTGCAACTAATGAAAAACTGTTTTTT	CSAPGQGAATNEKLFF
TRBV9	13	TRBJ2-7	NA	many	TGTGCCAGCAGCCGCCGGGACGGCTACGAGCAGTACTTC	CASSRRDGYEQYF
TRBV20-1	12	TRBJ2-7	NA	many	TGCAGTGCTGAAACCAACTCCTACGAGCAGTACTTC	CSAETNSYEQYF
TRBV29-1	15	TRBJ2-4	NA	many	TGCAGCTGCTCTCCTTGGCCCCTAGCCAAAAACATTCAGTACTTC	CSCSPWPLAKNIQYF
TRBV29-1	16	TRBJ2-6	NA	NA	TGCGTTGAAGGTACTATGCTCAGCTCTGGGGCCAACGTCCTGACTTTC	CVEGTMLSSGANVLTF
TRBV12-3/TRBV12-4	15	TRBJ1-1	TRBD1	many	TGTGCCAGCTTTGAGACAGGGAGTATGAACACTGAAGCTTTCTTT	CASFETGSMNTEAFF